This is a list of T cell receptor beta chains from one sample in a study of T cell repertoires in ileal Crohn's disease. Sequencing used immunoSEQ multiplex PCR; TCRdb keeps in-frame clones, though not all of them. The table has about 62,000 clones, roughly nine tenths seen once. Source material: ileal tissue. The receptors were sampled from an adult with Crohn's disease. The CDR3 runs from the conserved cysteine through the conserved F or W. D genes are given only for firm matches. Clone size, where shown, is once, few, many, or a class for clones that have expanded.

>once|15|TRBJ1-4|TRBD1|TRBV5-1
TGCGCCAGCAGCATCGGGACAGGGGTTAATGAAAAACTGTTTTTT
CASSIGTGVNEKLFF
>.|15|TRBJ2-2|TRBD1|TRBV2
TGTGCCAGCACCAGGGACAGGGGGACCACCGGGGAGCTGTTTTTT
CASTRDRGTTGELFF
>.|14|TRBJ2-7|.|TRBV5-1
TGCGCCAGCAGCCGGGGGACAGCAACCTACGAGCAGTACTTC
CASSRGTATYEQYF
>.|13|TRBJ1-2|.|TRBV29-1
TGCAGCGTTCTAGGTACGAGACCCAGTGGCTACACCTTC
CSVLGTRPSGYTF
>.|14|TRBJ1-6|.|TRBV9
TGTGCCAGCAGCGAGACAGTCGCGAATTCACCCCTCCACTTT
CASSETVANSPLHF
>.|16|TRBJ2-5|.|TRBV7-2
TGTGCCAGCAGCAGCAATCCCGGGATCGGATCATCGGCCCAGTACTTC
CASSSNPGIGSSAQYF
>.|16|TRBJ2-4|TRBD2|TRBV30
TGTGCCTGGACCTCAGATTTCGGGAGGGCCTCGGACATTCAGTACTTC
CAWTSDFGRASDIQYF
>.|13|TRBJ1-6|.|TRBV19
TGTGCCAGTATGGCGGATGGCCGTTCACCCCTCCACTTT
CASMADGRSPLHF
>once|15|TRBJ1-1|.|TRBV19
TGTGCCAGTAACCCTCATGCGCGCCTTAACACTGAAGCTTTCTTT
CASNPHARLNTEAFF
>.|13|TRBJ1-1|.|TRBV19
TGTGCCAGTAGTGGGTGGGGCCGCACTGAAGCTTTCTTT
CASSGWGRTEAFF
>.|14|TRBJ1-1|.|TRBV19
TGTGCCAGTAGCCTCGTGGGCCAGAACACTGAAGCTTTCTTT
CASSLVGQNTEAFF
>once|13|TRBJ1-5|.|TRBV7-9
TGTGCCAGCAGCTTAGCTATGGGCCAGCCCCAGCATTTT
CASSLAMGQPQHF
>.|15|TRBJ1-5|TRBD1|TRBV2
TGTGCCAGCAGCACCGGGACAGATAGCAATCAGCCCCAGCATTTT
CASSTGTDSNQPQHF
>.|15|TRBJ2-3|TRBD2|TRBV18
TGTGCCAGCTCACCACTTAGCGGGGGGACAGATACGCAGTATTTT
CASSPLSGGTDTQYF
>once|18|TRBJ2-7|TRBD2|TRBV10-3
TGTGCCATCAGTGAGTCGACTAGCGGGAGCTCGGTTTCGCGCGAGCAGTACTTC
CAISESTSGSSVSREQYF
>.|15|TRBJ1-2|TRBD1|TRBV7-2
TGTGCCAGCAGTACCACACCCCAGGGGGCCAATGGCTACACCTTC
CASSTTPQGANGYTF
>.|13|TRBJ2-5|TRBD2|TRBV7-9
TGTGCCAGCAGCTTGACTAGCGGGGAGACCCAGTACTTC
CASSLTSGETQYF
>.|17|TRBJ2-3|TRBD2|TRBV10-3
TGTGCCATCAGTGACGACATAGCGGGGGGGAATACAGATACGCAGTATTTT
CAISDDIAGGNTDTQYF